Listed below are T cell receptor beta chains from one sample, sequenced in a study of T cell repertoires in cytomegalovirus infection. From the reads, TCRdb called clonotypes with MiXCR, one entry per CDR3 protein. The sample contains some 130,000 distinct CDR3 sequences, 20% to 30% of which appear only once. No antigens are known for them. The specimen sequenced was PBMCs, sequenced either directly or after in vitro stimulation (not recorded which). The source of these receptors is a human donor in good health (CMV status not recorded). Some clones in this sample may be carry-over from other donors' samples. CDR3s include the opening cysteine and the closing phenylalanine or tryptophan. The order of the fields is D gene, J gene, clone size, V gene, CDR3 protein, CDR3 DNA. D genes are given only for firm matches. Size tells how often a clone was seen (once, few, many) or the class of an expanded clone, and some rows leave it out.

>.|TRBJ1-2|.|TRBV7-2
CASSPPAGQNYGYTF
TGTGCCAGCAGCCCCCCGGCTGGACAGAACTATGGCTACACCTTC
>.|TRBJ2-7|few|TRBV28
CASSQSPGVGEQYF
TGTGCCAGCAGTCAGTCCCCGGGAGTCGGGGAGCAGTACTTC
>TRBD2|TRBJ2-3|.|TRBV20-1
CSVGAGVWNTQYF
TGCAGTGTCGGAGCGGGAGTTTGGAATACGCAGTATTTT
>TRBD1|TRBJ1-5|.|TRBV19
CASSILRGNRNQPQHF
TGTGCCAGTAGTATTCTCAGGGGGAATCGCAATCAGCCCCAGCATTTT
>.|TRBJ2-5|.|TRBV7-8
CASTLGTPETQYF
TGTGCCAGCACCTTAGGGACACCGGAGACCCAGTACTTC
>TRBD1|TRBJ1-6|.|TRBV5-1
CASSRTGSSYNSPLHF
TGCGCCAGCAGCCGGACAGGGAGCTCCTATAATTCACCCCTCCACTTT
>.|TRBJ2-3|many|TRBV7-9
CASSLTDTQYF
TGTGCCAGCAGTTTGACAGATACGCAGTATTTT
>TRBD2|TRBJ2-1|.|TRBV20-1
CSARSTSGPYNEQFF
TGCAGTGCTAGATCGACTAGCGGACCCTACAATGAGCAGTTCTTC
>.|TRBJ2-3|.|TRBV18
CASSPPWDFMKDTQYF
TGTGCCAGCTCACCACCTTGGGATTTTATGAAAGATACGCAGTATTTT
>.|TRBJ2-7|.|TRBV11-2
CASSPGPEQYF
TGTGCCAGCAGCCCCGGTCCCGAGCAGTACTTC
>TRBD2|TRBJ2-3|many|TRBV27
CASSPPREGGTDTQYF
TGTGCCAGCAGTCCCCCGCGGGAGGGCGGCACAGATACGCAGTATTTT
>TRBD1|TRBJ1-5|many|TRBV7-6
CASSRGQGVRQPQHF
TGTGCCAGCAGCCGGGGACAGGGGGTACGTCAGCCCCAGCATTTT
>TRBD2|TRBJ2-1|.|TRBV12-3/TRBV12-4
CASSLLGEGRGEQFF
TGTGCCAGCAGTCTACTAGGGGAGGGCCGCGGTGAGCAGTTCTTC
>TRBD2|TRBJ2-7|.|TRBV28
CASSRGLAGVYEQYF
TGTGCCAGCAGCCGAGGACTAGCGGGAGTCTACGAGCAGTACTTC
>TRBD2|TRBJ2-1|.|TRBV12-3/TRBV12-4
CASSPTSRSYNEQFF
TGTGCCAGCAGTCCGACTAGCCGGTCCTACAATGAGCAGTTCTTC
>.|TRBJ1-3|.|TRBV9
CASSPRTASSGNTIYF
TGTGCCAGCAGCCCTCGAACAGCGAGCTCTGGAAACACCATATATTTT
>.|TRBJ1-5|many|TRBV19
CASSIGHLSNQPQHF
TGTGCCAGTAGTATAGGACACCTTAGCAATCAGCCCCAGCATTTT
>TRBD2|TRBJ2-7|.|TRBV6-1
CASRDRTSGSYEQYF
TGTGCCAGCAGGGATAGGACTAGCGGCTCCTACGAGCAGTACTTC
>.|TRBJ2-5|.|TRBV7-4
CATDPLVYQETQYF
TGTGCCACCGACCCTTTAGTATACCAAGAGACCCAGTACTTC
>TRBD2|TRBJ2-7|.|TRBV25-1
CASSSPGLGEQYF
TGTGCCAGCAGCTCCCCCGGACTAGGCGAGCAGTACTTC
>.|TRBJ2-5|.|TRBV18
CASSPPPAGETQYF
TGTGCCAGCTCACCACCCCCAGCCGGGGAGACCCAGTACTTC
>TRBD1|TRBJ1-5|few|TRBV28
CASSSQQQGIKGNQPQHF
TGTGCCAGCAGTTCACAACAACAGGGGATTAAGGGCAATCAGCCCCAGCATTTT
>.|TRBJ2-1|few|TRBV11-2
CASSHEITQGYNEQFF
TGTGCCAGCAGCCATGAGATTACCCAGGGTTACAATGAGCAGTTCTTC
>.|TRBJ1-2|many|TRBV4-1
CASSQDPPRVYGYTF
TGCGCCAGCAGCCAAGATCCCCCCAGGGTCTATGGCTACACCTTC
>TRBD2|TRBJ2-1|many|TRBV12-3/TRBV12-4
CASSLATTSKGYNEQFF
TGTGCCAGCAGTTTAGCAACGACTAGCAAGGGGTACAATGAGCAGTTCTTC
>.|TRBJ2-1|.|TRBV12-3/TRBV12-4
CASSLSPSSYNEQFF
TGTGCCAGCAGTTTATCCCCGAGCTCCTACAATGAGCAGTTCTTC
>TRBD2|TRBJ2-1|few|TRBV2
CAMIELAGGFNEQFF
TGTGCCATGATAGAACTAGCGGGAGGGTTCAATGAGCAGTTCTTC
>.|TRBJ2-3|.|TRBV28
CASSFGRGATDTQYF
TGTGCCAGCAGTTTTGGAAGGGGGGCAACAGATACGCAGTATTTT
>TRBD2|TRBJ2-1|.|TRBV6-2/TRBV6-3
CASTSPRASGNNEQFF
TGTGCCAGCACCTCACCCCGGGCTAGCGGAAACAATGAGCAGTTCTTC
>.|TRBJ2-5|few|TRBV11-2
CASSERGQGETQYF
TGTGCCAGCAGCGAACGAGGACAAGGGGAGACCCAGTACTTC
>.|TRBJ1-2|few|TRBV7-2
CASSLVPGNYGYTF
TGTGCCAGCAGCTTAGTTCCCGGGAACTATGGCTACACCTTC
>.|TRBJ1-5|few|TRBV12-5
CASGLVQGQPQHF
TGTGCTAGTGGTTTGGTACAAGGCCAGCCCCAGCATTTT
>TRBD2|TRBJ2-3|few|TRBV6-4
CASSRTGTSGTDTQYF
TGTGCCAGCAGCCGTACCGGGACTAGCGGCACAGATACGCAGTATTTT
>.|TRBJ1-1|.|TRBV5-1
CASSQNTQPNTEAFF
TGCGCCAGCAGCCAGAACACACAACCGAACACTGAAGCTTTCTTT
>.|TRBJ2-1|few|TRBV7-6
CASSLAGVGSYNEQFF
TGTGCCAGCAGCTTAGCGGGAGTCGGGTCCTACAATGAGCAGTTCTTC
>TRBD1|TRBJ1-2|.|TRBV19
CASSIYGQGATHYGYTF
TGTGCCAGTAGTATCTACGGACAGGGGGCTACTCACTATGGCTACACCTTC
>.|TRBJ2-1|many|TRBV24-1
CATSDVAATYNEQFF
TGTGCCACCAGTGATGTAGCGGCTACCTACAATGAGCAGTTCTTC
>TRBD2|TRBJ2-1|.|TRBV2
CASSAALAGLYNEQFF
TGTGCCAGCAGTGCGGCTCTAGCGGGGTTGTACAATGAGCAGTTCTTC
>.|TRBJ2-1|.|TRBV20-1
CSARDEGKSYNEQFF
TGCAGTGCTAGAGATGAGGGGAAATCCTACAATGAGCAGTTCTTC
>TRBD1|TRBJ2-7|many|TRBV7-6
CASSLAGDRGLNEQYF
TGTGCCAGCAGCTTAGCGGGGGACAGGGGGCTCAACGAGCAGTACTTC
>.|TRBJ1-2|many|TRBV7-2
CASSFLQVEVGGYTF
TGTGCCAGCAGCTTCCTACAGGTGGAAGTAGGTGGCTACACCTTC